The T cell receptor (beta chain) described here comes from a study of human T cells and chemical hapten exposure. TCRdb processed the RACE reads anew with MiXCR; each CDR3 protein has one entry. The table has about 71,000 distinct CDR3 sequences, approximately 9.4% seen once. Described time point: patch test 1, 2 weeks after DPC sensitization. Described treatment: therapeutic diphenylcyclopropenone sensitization with weekly scalp DPC. This clonotype was observed a handful of times. The sequences come from whole blood, collected in connection with sensitization to the hapten diphenylcyclopropenone (DPC). This clonotype was sampled from a woman between 40 and 50 years old with alopecia areata. Some clones in this sample may be carry-over from other donors' samples.

The CDR3 sequence: CASSLDATGGTEAFF. In DNA, the CDR3 is TGTGCCAGCAGCTTAGACGCGACAGGAGGTACTGAAGCTTTCTTT. This chain connects TRBV7-6 to TRBJ1-1, with a possible D match to TRBD1 (6 bases). This CDR3 contains 15 residues. Trimming removed 1 base from V and 5 bases from J, with 14 bases in between. The V gene's germline CDR1 is SGHVS and CDR2 FNYEAQ.